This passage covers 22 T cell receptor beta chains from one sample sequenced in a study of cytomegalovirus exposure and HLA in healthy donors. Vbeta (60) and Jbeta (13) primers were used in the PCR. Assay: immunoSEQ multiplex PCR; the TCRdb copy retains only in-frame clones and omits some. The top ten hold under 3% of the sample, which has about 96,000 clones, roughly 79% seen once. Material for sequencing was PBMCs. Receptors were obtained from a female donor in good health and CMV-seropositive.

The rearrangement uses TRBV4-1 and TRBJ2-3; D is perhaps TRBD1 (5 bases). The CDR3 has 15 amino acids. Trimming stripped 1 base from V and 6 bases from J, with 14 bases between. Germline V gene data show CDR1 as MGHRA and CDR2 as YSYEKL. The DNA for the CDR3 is TGCGCCAGCAGCCAAGCCAAGAGGAAGGGGGATACGCAGTATTTT. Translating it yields CASSQAKRKGDTQYF.

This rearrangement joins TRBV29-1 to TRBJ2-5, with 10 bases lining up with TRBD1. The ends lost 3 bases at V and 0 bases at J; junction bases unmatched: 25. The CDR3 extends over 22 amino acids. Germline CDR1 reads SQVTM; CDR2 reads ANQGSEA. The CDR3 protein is CSVETTGGAGGVGRGYQETQYF. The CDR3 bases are TGCAGCGTTGAGACGACAGGGGGCGCGGGTGGGGTTGGGCGGGGGTACCAAGAGACCCAGTACTTC.

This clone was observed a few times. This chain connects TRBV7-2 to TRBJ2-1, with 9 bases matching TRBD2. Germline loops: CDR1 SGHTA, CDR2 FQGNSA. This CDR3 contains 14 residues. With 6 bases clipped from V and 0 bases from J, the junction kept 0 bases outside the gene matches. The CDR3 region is CASSSGSSYNEQFF. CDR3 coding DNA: TGTGCCAGCAGTAGCGGGAGCTCCTACAATGAGCAGTTCTTC.

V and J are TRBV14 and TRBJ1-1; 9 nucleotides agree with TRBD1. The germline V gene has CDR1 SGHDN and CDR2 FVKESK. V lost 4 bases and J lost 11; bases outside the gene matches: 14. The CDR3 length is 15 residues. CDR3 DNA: TGTGCCAGCAGCCCCATGGGCCCGGGACAGGGCTCGGCTTTCTTT. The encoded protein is CASSPMGPGQGSAFF.

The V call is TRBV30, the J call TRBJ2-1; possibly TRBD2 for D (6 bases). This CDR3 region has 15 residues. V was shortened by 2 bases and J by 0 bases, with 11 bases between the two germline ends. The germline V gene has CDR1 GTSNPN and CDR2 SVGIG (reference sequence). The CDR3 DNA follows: TGTGCCTGGAGTTTAGCGGAGAGCTCCTACAATGAGCAGTTCTTC. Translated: CAWSLAESSYNEQFF.

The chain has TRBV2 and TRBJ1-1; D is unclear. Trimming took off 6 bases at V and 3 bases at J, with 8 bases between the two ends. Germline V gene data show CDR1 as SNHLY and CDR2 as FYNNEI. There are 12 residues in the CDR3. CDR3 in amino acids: CASSPMYTEAFF. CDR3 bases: TGTGCCAGCAGCCCCATGTACACTGAAGCTTTCTTT.

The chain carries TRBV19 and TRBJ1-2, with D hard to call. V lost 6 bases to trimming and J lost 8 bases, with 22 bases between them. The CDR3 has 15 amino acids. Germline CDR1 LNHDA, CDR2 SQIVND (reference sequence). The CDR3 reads CASSPTAGPTGGYTF. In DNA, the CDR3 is TGTGCCAGTAGCCCCACCGCGGGTCCGACGGGAGGCTACACCTTC.

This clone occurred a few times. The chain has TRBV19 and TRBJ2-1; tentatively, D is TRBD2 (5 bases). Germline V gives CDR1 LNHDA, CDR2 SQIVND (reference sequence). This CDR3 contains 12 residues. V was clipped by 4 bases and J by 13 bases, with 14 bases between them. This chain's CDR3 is CASSTPGGGQFF. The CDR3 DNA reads TGTGCCAGTAGTACCCCCGGCGGAGGCCAGTTCTTC.

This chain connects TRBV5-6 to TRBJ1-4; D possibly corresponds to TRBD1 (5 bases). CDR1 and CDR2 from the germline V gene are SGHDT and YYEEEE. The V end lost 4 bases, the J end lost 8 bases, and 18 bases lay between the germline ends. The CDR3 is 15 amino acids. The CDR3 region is CASSERGAVSEKLFF. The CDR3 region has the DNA TGTGCCAGCAGCGAAAGGGGCGCGGTCTCCGAAAAACTGTTTTTT.

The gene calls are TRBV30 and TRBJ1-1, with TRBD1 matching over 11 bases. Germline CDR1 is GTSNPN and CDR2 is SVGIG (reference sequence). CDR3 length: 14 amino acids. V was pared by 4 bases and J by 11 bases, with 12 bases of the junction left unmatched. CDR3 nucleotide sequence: TGTGCCTGGACGGACAGGGGGCGGATAATGGGGGCTTTCTTT. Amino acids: CAWTDRGRIMGAFF.

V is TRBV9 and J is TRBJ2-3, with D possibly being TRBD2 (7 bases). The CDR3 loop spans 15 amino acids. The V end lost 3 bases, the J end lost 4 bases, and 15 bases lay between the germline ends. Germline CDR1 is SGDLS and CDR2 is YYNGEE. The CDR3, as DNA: TGTGCCAGCAGCGGGGGAGGGGGGCAACCAGATACGCAGTATTTT. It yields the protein CASSGGGGQPDTQYF.

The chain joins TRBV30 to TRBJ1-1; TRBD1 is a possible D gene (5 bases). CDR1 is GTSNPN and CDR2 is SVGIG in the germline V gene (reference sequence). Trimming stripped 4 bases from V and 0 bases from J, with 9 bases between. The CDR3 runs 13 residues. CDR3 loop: CAWTRGVNTEAFF. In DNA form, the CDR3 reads TGTGCCTGGACCCGGGGGGTGAACACTGAAGCTTTCTTT.

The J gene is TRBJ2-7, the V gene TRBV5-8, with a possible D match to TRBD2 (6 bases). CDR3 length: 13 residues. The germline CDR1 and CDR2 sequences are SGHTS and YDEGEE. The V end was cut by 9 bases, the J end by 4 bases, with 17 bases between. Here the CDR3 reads CATKGGGPYEQYF. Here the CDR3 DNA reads TGTGCCACCAAAGGAGGAGGGCCATACGAGCAGTACTTC.

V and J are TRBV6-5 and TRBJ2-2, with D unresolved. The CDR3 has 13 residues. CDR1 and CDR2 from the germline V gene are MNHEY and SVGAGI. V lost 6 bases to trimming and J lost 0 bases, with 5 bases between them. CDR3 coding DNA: TGTGCCAGCAGCCCCACGAACACCGGGGAGCTGTTTTTT. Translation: CASSPTNTGELFF.

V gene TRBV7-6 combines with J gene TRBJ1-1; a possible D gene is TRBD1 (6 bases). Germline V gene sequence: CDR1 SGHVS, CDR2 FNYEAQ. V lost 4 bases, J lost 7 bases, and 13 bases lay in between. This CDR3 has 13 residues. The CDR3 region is CASSSYRVSEAFF. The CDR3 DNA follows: TGTGCCAGCAGCTCCTACAGGGTTAGTGAAGCTTTCTTT.

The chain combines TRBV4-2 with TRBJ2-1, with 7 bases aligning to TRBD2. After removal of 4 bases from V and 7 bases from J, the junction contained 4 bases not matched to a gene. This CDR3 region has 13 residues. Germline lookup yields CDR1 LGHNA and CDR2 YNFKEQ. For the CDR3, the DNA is TGTGCCAGCAGCCCCGGAGCGGGAAATGAGCAGTTCTTC. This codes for CASSPGAGNEQFF.

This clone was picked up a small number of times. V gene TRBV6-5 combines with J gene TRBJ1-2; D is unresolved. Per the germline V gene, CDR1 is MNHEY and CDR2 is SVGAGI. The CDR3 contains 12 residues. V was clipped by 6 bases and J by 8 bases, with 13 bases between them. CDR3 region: CASSQQRGGYTF. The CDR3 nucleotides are TGTGCCAGCAGCCAACAACGAGGAGGCTACACCTTC.

CDR3 residues: CASSLPGQGAYEQYF. In nucleotides, the CDR3 is TGCGCCAGCAGCCTCCCGGGACAGGGGGCCTACGAGCAGTACTTC. V gene TRBV4-1 combines with J gene TRBJ2-7; 11 bases match TRBD1. There are 15 residues in the CDR3. The V gene's germline CDR1 is MGHRA and CDR2 YSYEKL. V dropped 4 bases and J dropped 2; count of bases not matched to a gene: 4.

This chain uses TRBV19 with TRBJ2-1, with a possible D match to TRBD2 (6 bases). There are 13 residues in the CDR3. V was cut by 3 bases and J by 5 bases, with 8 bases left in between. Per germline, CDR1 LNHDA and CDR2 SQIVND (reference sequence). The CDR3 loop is CASSMTSDNEQFF. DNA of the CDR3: TGTGCCAGTAGTATGACTAGTGACAATGAGCAGTTCTTC.

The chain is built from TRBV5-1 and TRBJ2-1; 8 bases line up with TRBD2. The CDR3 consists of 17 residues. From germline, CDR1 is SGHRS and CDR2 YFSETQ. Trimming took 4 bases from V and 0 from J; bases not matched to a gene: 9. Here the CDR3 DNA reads TGCGCCAGCAGCACGGCGGGCGGGAGGAACTCCTACAATGAGCAGTTCTTC. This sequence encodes CASSTAGGRNSYNEQFF.

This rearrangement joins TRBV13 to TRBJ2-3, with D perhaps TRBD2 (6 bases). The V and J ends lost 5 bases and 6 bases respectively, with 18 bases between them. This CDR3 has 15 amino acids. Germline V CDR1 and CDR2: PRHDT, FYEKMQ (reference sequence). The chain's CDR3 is CASSPGGAEGDTQYF. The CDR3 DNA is TGTGCCAGCAGCCCCGGGGGAGCGGAGGGGGATACGCAGTATTTT.

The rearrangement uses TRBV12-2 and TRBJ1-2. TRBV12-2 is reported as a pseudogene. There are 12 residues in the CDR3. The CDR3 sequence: CASRLARVRYTF. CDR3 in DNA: TGTGCAAGTCGCTTAGCGAGGGTTCGCTACACCTTC.